These 22 T cell receptor beta chains share one sample of origin, sequenced in a study of cytomegalovirus exposure and HLA in healthy donors. The data were produced by immunoSEQ multiplex PCR, yet TCRdb's version contains in-frame clones alone and is incomplete. The sample yields about 66,000 clones, around 96% seen once. Sequencing was done on a sample of PBMCs. All receptors derive from a man aged 18-30 years in good health and CMV-seronegative.

The chain employs TRBV30 and TRBJ1-1; D might be TRBD1 (6 bases). Germline assignment: CDR1 GTSNPN and CDR2 SVGIG (reference sequence). Trimming removed 0 bases from V and 4 bases from J, with 9 bases in between. CDR3 size: 13 residues. The CDR3 region has the DNA TGTGCCTGGAGTGTACAGGGTTCCACTGAAGCTTTCTTT. Amino acid sequence: CAWSVQGSTEAFF.

V gene TRBV4-3 combines with J gene TRBJ2-1; 10 bases are a match to TRBD1. V shed 4 bases and J 4 bases; nucleotides not matched to a gene: 4. Germline-derived CDR1 and CDR2 are LGHNA and YSLEER. This CDR3 spans 15 amino acids. CDR3: CASSPGQGRYNEQFF. DNA for the CDR3: TGCGCCAGCAGCCCGGGACAGGGGAGGTACAATGAGCAGTTCTTC.

This chain connects TRBV29-1 to TRBJ2-7; D gene uncertain. The CDR3 runs 13 residues. Germline values: CDR1 SQVTM, CDR2 ANQGSEA. V was shortened by 1 base and J by 2 bases, with 9 bases between the two germline ends. Here the CDR3 reads CSVEVVGAYEQYF. The CDR3, as DNA: TGCAGCGTTGAAGTCGTCGGTGCCTACGAGCAGTACTTC.

This clone was detected once. The V and J genes are TRBV10-2 and TRBJ2-3; 9 bases line up with TRBD1. This CDR3 contains 14 residues. The germline gives CDR1 WSHSY, CDR2 SAAADI. The V gene end was trimmed by 8 bases and the J gene end by 3 bases; junction bases not matched to a gene: 6. The CDR3 is CASSRQGVTDTQYF. CDR3 DNA sequence: TGCGCCAGCTCTAGACAGGGGGTTACAGATACGCAGTATTTT.

The genes are TRBV27 and TRBJ1-1; D not certain. Per the germline V gene, CDR1 is MNHEY and CDR2 is SMNVEV (reference sequence). V lost 0 bases, J lost 5 bases, and 10 bases lay in between. The CDR3 spans 14 residues. CDR3 DNA: TGTGCCAGCAGTTTATCCGGAGCGGGTACTGAAGCTTTCTTT. The encoded protein is CASSLSGAGTEAFF.

Written as DNA, the CDR3 is TGTGCCAGCAGTTACTCGGCACAACATAATTCACCCCTCCACTTT. Translation gives CASSYSAQHNSPLHF. This chain joins TRBV6-5 and TRBJ1-6; D is unclear. The CDR3 is 15 amino acids. Germline V gene data show CDR1 as MNHEY and CDR2 as SVGAGI. Trimming took off 0 bases at V and 5 bases at J, with 8 bases between the two ends.

The J gene is TRBJ1-1, the V gene TRBV14; TRBD1 might be the D (6 bases). This CDR3 spans 14 amino acids. Between the trimmed V and J ends, which lost 3 bases and 0 bases, there was a span of 8 bases. Germline CDR1 reads SGHDN; CDR2 reads FVKESK. Here the CDR3 DNA reads TGTGCCAGCAGCCAGGGACACCTGAACACTGAAGCTTTCTTT. Residues: CASSQGHLNTEAFF.

The rearrangement joins TRBV7-9 to TRBJ2-7; D is perhaps TRBD2 (6 bases). V was shortened by 4 bases and J by 3 bases, with 16 bases between the two germline ends. In germline, CDR1 is SEHNR, CDR2 FQNEAQ (reference sequence). The CDR3 runs 15 residues. This CDR3 reads CASSSAGYSVYEQYF. In nucleotides, the CDR3 is TGTGCCAGCAGCTCGGCGGGGTACTCCGTCTACGAGCAGTACTTC.

The chain joins TRBV16 to TRBJ1-2, with D hard to call. This CDR3 has 11 amino acids. The V end lost 3 bases, the J end lost 7 bases, and 6 bases lay between the germline ends. CDR1 is KGHSY and CDR2 is FQNENV in the germline V gene. Written as DNA, the CDR3 is TGTGCCAGCAGCCACGGGAGTGGCTACACCTTC. This sequence encodes CASSHGSGYTF.

The V and J genes are TRBV4-1 and TRBJ1-5; 8 bases are shared with TRBD1. The CDR3 sequence is 16 residues long. V trimming: 0 bases; J trimming: 6 bases; junction bases outside the gene matches: 7. Germline CDR1 is MGHRA and CDR2 is YSYEKL. CDR3 amino acids: CASSQEVRGPGQPQHF. The CDR3, as DNA: TGCGCCAGCAGCCAAGAAGTCAGGGGGCCAGGTCAGCCCCAGCATTTT.

V gene TRBV29-1 combines with J gene TRBJ2-7; D gene uncertain. The CDR3 length is 11 residues. Trimming took 3 bases from V and 2 from J, leaving 5 bases between them. Germline CDR1 is SQVTM and CDR2 is ANQGSEA. CDR3 bases: TGCAGCGTTGAGGTAGCCTACGAGCAGTACTTC. Its translation is CSVEVAYEQYF.

DNA of the CDR3: TGTGCCAGCAGCGCCCTCCAGGGGGAGAACACTGAAGCTTTCTTT. This sequence encodes CASSALQGENTEAFF. This chain connects TRBV13 to TRBJ1-1, with 7 bases lining up with TRBD1. Germline values: CDR1 PRHDT, CDR2 FYEKMQ (reference sequence). The CDR3 consists of 15 residues. V dropped 5 bases and J dropped 1; count of bases not matched to a gene: 7.

This rearrangement joins TRBV2 to TRBJ2-7, with 7 bases aligning to TRBD2. The germline V gene encodes CDR1 SNHLY and CDR2 FYNNEI. Trimming took 8 bases from V and 7 from J; bases not matched to a gene: 14. The CDR3 is 14 amino acids. Here the CDR3 DNA reads TGTGCCAGCGCGTATGGGGGAGGGCCGGGGGAGCAGTACTTC. This encodes CASAYGGGPGEQYF.

V is TRBV28 and J is TRBJ2-1; 12 bases match TRBD2. The CDR3 extends over 18 amino acids. Trimming cost V 4 bases and J 9 bases; bases outside gene matches: 16. Looked up from germline, CDR1 is MDHEN and CDR2 is SYDVKM. The CDR3 reads CASSWPFALAGGEGEQFF. CDR3 nucleotide sequence: TGTGCCAGCAGTTGGCCCTTCGCTCTAGCGGGAGGGGAGGGTGAGCAGTTCTTC.

CDR3 bases: TGTGCCAGCTCCCCTTCAGCGGGAGAGTCGTACGAGCAGTACTTC. Translation: CASSPSAGESYEQYF. This sequence joins TRBV18 and TRBJ2-7; the match to TRBD2 covers 8 bases. J gave up 4 bases and V 6 bases, and 11 bases lay outside the gene matches. The CDR3 spans 15 residues. Germline loops: CDR1 KGHSH, CDR2 LQKENI.

The V call is TRBV9, the J call TRBJ2-3, with 10 bases matching TRBD2. The CDR3 runs 19 residues. The trim removed 3 bases at V and 3 bases at J, leaving 16 bases unmatched. Germline V lookup: CDR1 SGDLS, CDR2 YYNGEE. The CDR3 DNA reads TGTGCCAGCAGCGGGACTAGCGGAAAAGTACGGTCTGTGACAGATACGCAGTATTTT. Translating gives CASSGTSGKVRSVTDTQYF.

This clone was observed a single time. V is TRBV29-1 and J is TRBJ2-1; D gene unclear. Trimming stripped 0 bases from V and 5 bases from J, with 14 bases between. This CDR3 has 15 residues. Germline CDR1 SQVTM, CDR2 ANQGSEA. The CDR3 is CSVEDPVARDNEQFF. The CDR3 nucleotides read TGCAGCGTTGAAGATCCGGTGGCTAGAGACAATGAGCAGTTCTTC.

The gene calls are TRBV7-2 and TRBJ2-2, with D perhaps matching TRBD1 (6 bases). Looked up from germline, CDR1 is SGHTA and CDR2 is FQGNSA. With 5 bases removed from V and 4 bases from J, the gap between germline ends came to 11 bases. The CDR3 consists of 14 residues. CDR3 protein: CASSQQGFTGELFF. CDR3 DNA: TGTGCCAGCAGCCAACAGGGATTCACCGGGGAGCTGTTTTTT.

The J gene is TRBJ2-1, the V gene TRBV2; no clear D. Deletions cut 3 bases from V and 15 bases from J, with 15 bases between. From germline, CDR1 is SNHLY and CDR2 FYNNEI. The CDR3 spans 12 residues. CDR3: CASSDGVHSRFF. As DNA, the CDR3 is TGTGCCAGCAGTGATGGTGTCCACTCACGGTTCTTC.

The V gene is TRBV28, the J gene TRBJ2-5; no clear D. Looked up from germline, CDR1 is MDHEN and CDR2 is SYDVKM. With 9 bases removed from V and 3 bases from J, the gap between germline ends came to 14 bases. CDR3 length equals 13 residues. The CDR3, as DNA: TGTGCCAGTCACCAGCGAAACAAAGAGACCCAGTACTTC. As protein: CASHQRNKETQYF. Variable domain in full (rest from reference TRBV28 and TRBJ2-5): DVKVTQSSRYLVKRTGEKVFLECVQDMDHENMFWYRQDPGLGLRLIYFSYDVKMKEKGDIPEGYSVSREKKERFSLILESASTNQTSMYLCASHQRNKETQYFGPGTRLLVL.

This clone is a singleton in its sample. The rearrangement links TRBV2 to TRBJ2-7, with D maybe TRBD1 (5 bases). The germline CDR1 and CDR2 sequences are SNHLY and FYNNEI. The CDR3 has 14 residues. The V and J ends lost 2 bases and 5 bases respectively, with 13 bases between them. The DNA of the CDR3 is TGTGCCAGCAGTGAATCTGGGGCAGGCGACGAGCAGTACTTC. Translating gives CASSESGAGDEQYF.

The V and J genes are TRBV19 and TRBJ2-7; D perhaps matches TRBD2 (5 bases). Trimming removed 10 bases from V and 5 bases from J, with 18 bases in between. CDR3 length: 13 amino acids. Germline CDR1 and CDR2: LNHDA and SQIVND (reference sequence). For the CDR3, the DNA is TGTGCCACCGGGATCGGCGGGTGGAACGAGCAGTACTTC. Its protein is CATGIGGWNEQYF.